This T cell receptor (beta chain) appears in the sequencing data of a study of T cell responses to AZD1222 COVID-19 vaccine. Study-wide results and caveats: The repertoires were collected only after the peak T cell response.

This clone was seen a handful of times. Its specificity is not known. TCRdb's table, derived via immunoSEQ multiplex PCR, lists solely in-frame clones and lacks some. The table includes around 140,000 clones, about 90% detected once. The germline V gene encodes CDR1 GTSNPN and CDR2 SVGIG (reference sequence). V lost 2 bases and J lost 5; bases outside the gene matches: 16. The CDR3 has 18 residues. This receptor was taken from an adult in good health. This specimen consisted of peripheral blood, obtained on day 0 of AZD1222 vaccination. This chain joins TRBV30 and TRBJ1-5; 9 nucleotides align to TRBD1. This chain's CDR3 is CAWSSKRGTGRGDQPQHF. The DNA of the CDR3 is TGTGCCTGGAGTTCCAAAAGGGGGACAGGGAGAGGGGATCAGCCCCAGCATTTT.